This passage covers 5 T cell receptor beta chains from one sample sequenced in a study of blood T cells in healthy people across ages. Next came a second PCR, run for about 7 to 11 cycles, which used a sample-barcoded 5' primer along with a J-beta primer mix. From the 5' RACE reads, TCRdb called clonotypes with MiXCR, one entry per CDR3 protein. Found here are 1 million or so distinct CDR3 sequences, under 30% of them singletons; the top ten hold 0.65% to 0.75%. The data were also submitted as part of a second study, on T cells of mothers and their children.

Source material: blood. These receptors came from a girl aged 2-10 years in good health.

DNA for the CDR3: TGTGCCAGCAGCGTAGACCCCGCTGGGGGAAACACCATATATTTT. Encoded protein: CASSVDPAGGNTIYF. J is TRBJ1-3 and V is TRBV9; D is unclear. The germline V and J ends were trimmed by 0 bases and 4 bases, with 11 bases remaining between them. Per the germline V gene, CDR1 is SGDLS and CDR2 is YYNGEE. CDR3 length equals 15 residues.

The chain joins TRBV9 to TRBJ2-7, with a possible D match to TRBD2 (6 bases). Germline values: CDR1 SGDLS, CDR2 YYNGEE. V lost 7 bases, J lost 2 bases, and 16 bases lay in between. CDR3 length: 14 amino acids. The CDR3 DNA is TGTGCCAGCGGGGCCCGGGACTTTACCTACGAGCAGTACTTC. It translates to CASGARDFTYEQYF.

V is TRBV3-1 and J is TRBJ2-7; D gene unclear. CDR1 is LGHDT and CDR2 is YNNKEL in the germline V gene (reference sequence). CDR3 length equals 14 residues. Trimming removed 0 bases at V and 5 bases at J, with 11 bases between. The CDR3 DNA reads TGTGCCAGCAGCCAAGACCTGGGCTTAGACGAGCAGTACTTC. It is translated as CASSQDLGLDEQYF.

The chain combines TRBV7-9 with TRBJ2-5; D is perhaps TRBD2 (6 bases). Germline values: CDR1 SEHNR, CDR2 FQNEAQ (reference sequence). The ends were cut back, 6 bases at V and 5 bases at J, with 16 bases in the middle. CDR3 length: 14 residues. In DNA, the CDR3 is TGTGCCAGCAGGGAGCTAAGCCGGGGGGAGACCCAGTACTTC. It specifies CASRELSRGETQYF.

This clonotype was seen a few times. The rearrangement uses TRBV7-6 and TRBJ1-1, with a possible D match to TRBD1 (5 bases). CDR3 length: 14 amino acids. Trimming left V 2 bases short and J 5 bases short, with 12 bases between. The germline V gene encodes CDR1 SGHVS and CDR2 FNYEAQ. CDR3 loop: CASSLYAGGTEAFF. CDR3 nucleotide sequence: TGTGCCAGCAGCTTATACGCGGGGGGGACTGAAGCTTTCTTT.